This T cell receptor (beta chain) was identified in a study of T cell responses to AZD1222 COVID-19 vaccine. Some clones are missing from TCRdb's copy, which holds only in-frame ones; the method was immunoSEQ multiplex PCR. The sample lists some 79,000 clones; roughly 88% were seen once. Germline CDR1 is KGHDR and CDR2 is SFDVKD. V was clipped by 3 bases and J by 0 bases, with 7 bases between them. This CDR3 region has 15 residues. The sample in question was peripheral blood, obtained 28 days after the second AZD1222 dose. This receptor was taken from an adult who received the AZD1222 COVID-19 vaccine. The chain couples TRBV24-1 to TRBJ1-4, with D possibly being TRBD1 (5 bases). The CDR3 nucleotides read TGTGCCACCAGTGATGGGGCGACAACTAATGAAAAACTGTTTTTT. It codes for CATSDGATTNEKLFF.